A selection of T cell receptor beta chains follows, all from one sample in a study of cytomegalovirus exposure and HLA in healthy donors. Sequencing was performed with immunoSEQ multiplex PCR; in TCRdb, only in-frame clones are kept and a portion is missing. The sample has 150,000 to 250,000 clones; roughly four fifths are singletons. Sequenced sample: PBMCs. These receptor sequences come from a woman aged 45-60 years in good health and CMV-seropositive. Both conserved end residues are part of each CDR3. D genes are given only for firm matches. Where a row states a size, it is once, few, many or the class of an expanded clone; other rows omit it.

len | j_gene | v_gene | d_gene | abundance | CDR3aa | CDR3nt
9 | TRBJ2-7 | TRBV28 | NA | NA | CASSPPWYF | TGTGCCAGCAGTCCCCCGTGGTACTTC
12 | TRBJ2-7 | TRBV30 | NA | NA | CAWTLGEAEQYF | TGTGCCTGGACCCTAGGGGAGGCCGAGCAGTACTTC
17 | TRBJ1-5 | TRBV28 | TRBD1 | NA | CASSPRTGVKSNQPQHF | TGTGCCAGCAGTCCCCGGACAGGGGTGAAGAGCAATCAGCCCCAGCATTTT
13 | TRBJ1-1 | TRBV10-1 | NA | NA | CASSETADTEAFF | TGCGCCAGCAGTGAGACGGCGGACACTGAAGCTTTCTTT
13 | TRBJ2-2 | TRBV14 | NA | NA | CASAGPGTGELFF | TGTGCCAGCGCAGGTCCGGGAACCGGGGAGCTGTTTTTT
14 | TRBJ2-3 | TRBV7-2 | TRBD2 | NA | CASSPRGGLDTQYF | TGTGCCAGCAGCCCCCGCGGGGGGCTGGATACGCAGTATTTT
13 | TRBJ1-1 | TRBV18 | NA | NA | CASSRNGDTEAFF | TGTGCCAGCTCCCGAAACGGTGATACTGAAGCTTTCTTT
13 | TRBJ2-2 | TRBV10-1 | NA | NA | CASSRITGRELFF | TGCGCCAGCAGTCGAATCACAGGCCGGGAGCTGTTTTTT
15 | TRBJ1-6 | TRBV7-6 | TRBD1 | NA | CASSRQGSDNSPLHF | TGTGCCAGCAGCAGACAGGGGAGCGATAATTCACCCCTCCACTTT
15 | TRBJ2-7 | TRBV5-1 | TRBD1 | NA | CASSFGQEMLYEQYF | TGCGCCAGCAGCTTTGGACAGGAGATGCTCTACGAGCAGTACTTC
13 | TRBJ1-1 | TRBV5-5 | NA | NA | CASSAQANTEAFF | TGTGCCAGCAGCGCACAGGCGAACACTGAAGCTTTCTTT
16 | TRBJ1-2 | TRBV28 | TRBD1 | NA | CASSPGQRSSKDGYTF | TGTGCCAGCAGTCCGGGACAGAGATCCTCAAAAGATGGCTACACCTTC
20 | TRBJ2-6 | TRBV10-1 | TRBD1 | once | CASTGTGASRYGSGANVLTF | TGCGCCAGCACCGGGACAGGGGCGTCCCGATATGGATCTGGGGCCAACGTCCTGACTTTC
19 | TRBJ1-6 | TRBV7-8 | TRBD1 | NA | CASTPGRQGVTFYNSPLHF | TGTGCCAGCACCCCCGGCCGACAGGGGGTTACTTTCTATAATTCACCCCTCCACTTT
15 | TRBJ1-2 | TRBV4-2 | TRBD1 | NA | CASSQAQDRVDGYTF | TGTGCCAGCAGCCAAGCCCAAGACAGGGTGGATGGCTACACCTTC
13 | TRBJ2-3 | TRBV27 | NA | NA | CASSLGEADTQYF | TGTGCCAGCAGTTTAGGGGAGGCAGATACGCAGTATTTT
13 | TRBJ2-2 | TRBV9 | NA | NA | CASSVVSTGELFF | TGTGCCAGCAGCGTAGTTAGTACCGGGGAGCTGTTTTTT
14 | TRBJ2-5 | TRBV5-8 | NA | NA | CASRGSHPRETQYF | TGTGCCAGCAGAGGGAGCCACCCCAGGGAGACCCAGTACTTC
17 | TRBJ1-3 | TRBV28 | NA | NA | CTSTSPGEALSGNTIYF | TGTACCAGCACCTCCCCCGGGGAGGCCCTCTCTGGAAACACCATATATTTT
12 | TRBJ2-7 | TRBV6-1 | NA | NA | CASSLQSYEQYF | TGTGCCAGCAGTTTACAAAGCTACGAGCAGTACTTC
12 | TRBJ2-7 | TRBV4-1 | NA | NA | CASSPSCYEQYF | TGCGCCAGCAGCCCCTCCTGTTACGAGCAGTACTTC
14 | TRBJ2-4 | TRBV7-8 | TRBD1 | NA | CASSFPGQGDSQYF | TGTGCCAGCAGCTTCCCGGGACAGGGAGACAGTCAGTACTTC
14 | TRBJ2-5 | TRBV6-6 | NA | NA | CASSYATDQETQYF | TGTGCCAGCAGTTACGCGACAGACCAAGAGACCCAGTACTTC
15 | TRBJ2-1 | TRBV11-3 | TRBD2 | once | CASSLGTSGLNEQFF | TGTGCCAGCAGCTTAGGAACTAGCGGGCTTAATGAGCAGTTCTTC
15 | TRBJ1-2 | TRBV6-8 | NA | NA | CASSYSSRARDGYTF | TGTGCCAGCAGTTACTCTAGCAGGGCTCGGGATGGCTACACCTTC
15 | TRBJ1-5 | TRBV18 | TRBD1 | NA | CASSTTGRSNQPQHF | TGTGCCAGCTCAACGACAGGGCGTAGCAATCAGCCCCAGCATTTT
17 | TRBJ2-3 | TRBV4-3 | TRBD1 | NA | CASSQGGQGMGSDTQYF | TGCGCCAGCAGCCAAGGCGGACAGGGGATGGGTTCAGATACGCAGTATTTT
13 | TRBJ1-1 | TRBV18 | NA | NA | CASSPDRYTEAFF | TGTGCCAGCTCACCTGACAGATACACTGAAGCTTTCTTT
11 | TRBJ2-1 | TRBV30 | NA | NA | CAWRGLGGQFF | TGTGCCTGGAGAGGCCTGGGGGGGCAGTTCTTC
16 | TRBJ2-1 | TRBV9 | TRBD2 | NA | CASSPSGRGTYNEQFF | TGTGCCAGCAGCCCTAGCGGGAGGGGTACCTACAATGAGCAGTTCTTC
16 | TRBJ2-5 | TRBV9 | NA | NA | CASSVGQGGGQETQYF | TGTGCCAGCAGCGTAGGCCAGGGAGGGGGGCAAGAGACCCAGTACTTC
15 | TRBJ2-5 | TRBV19 | TRBD2 | NA | CASSMNPGRGETQYF | TGTGCCAGTAGTATGAACCCAGGGAGGGGAGAGACCCAGTACTTC
15 | TRBJ1-2 | TRBV6-5 | TRBD1 | NA | CASLVKTGHNYGYTF | TGTGCCAGCCTAGTTAAGACAGGGCATAACTATGGCTACACCTTC
13 | TRBJ2-7 | TRBV7-9 | NA | NA | CASSPFPSYEQYF | TGTGCCAGCAGCCCCTTCCCTTCCTACGAGCAGTACTTC
12 | TRBJ2-7 | TRBV6-1 | NA | NA | CASRQDYYEQYF | TGTGCCAGCAGACAGGACTATTACGAGCAGTACTTC
16 | TRBJ1-4 | TRBV6-6 | NA | NA | CASSYFVQVTNEKLFF | TGTGCCAGCAGTTACTTCGTTCAGGTCACTAATGAAAAACTGTTTTTT
13 | TRBJ2-7 | TRBV5-4 | NA | few | CASSLTGGDEQYF | TGTGCCAGCAGCTTGACAGGGGGGGACGAGCAGTACTTC
14 | TRBJ1-1 | TRBV7-9 | TRBD1 | NA | CASSLLYRGTEAFF | TGTGCCAGCAGCTTATTATACAGGGGGACTGAAGCTTTCTTT
17 | TRBJ2-2 | TRBV5-3 | NA | NA | CARSLMKRGGNTGELFF | TGTGCCAGAAGCTTGATGAAGAGGGGAGGGAACACCGGGGAGCTGTTTTTT
16 | TRBJ2-5 | TRBV7-9 | TRBD1 | NA | CASSIPPRDRVETQYF | TGTGCCAGCAGCATACCCCCTCGGGACAGGGTGGAGACCCAGTACTTC
15 | TRBJ2-3 | TRBV6-6 | NA | NA | CASRRGFWGTDTQYF | TGTGCCAGCCGCCGGGGGTTCTGGGGCACAGATACGCAGTATTTT
14 | TRBJ1-4 | TRBV28 | NA | few | CASSLQATNEKLFF | TGTGCCAGCAGCTTACAGGCAACTAATGAAAAACTGTTTTTT
15 | TRBJ2-7 | TRBV28 | TRBD2 | NA | CASIPGTSGQGEQYF | TGTGCCAGCATTCCCGGGACTAGCGGCCAAGGGGAGCAGTACTTC
13 | TRBJ2-5 | TRBV7-6 | NA | NA | CASSSLELRAQYF | TGTGCCAGCAGCTCTTTAGAATTGCGGGCCCAGTACTTC